The rows below give T cell receptor beta chains drawn from one sample of a study of blood T cell repertoires in COVID-19. TCRdb keeps only in-frame clones here, not all; method: immunoSEQ multiplex PCR. There are 250,000 to 350,000 clones in the sample; about 90% occur only once, and approximately 4% lies in the top ten. The material sequenced was PBMCs or T cells enriched from blood (not recorded which). These receptors originate from a woman between 18 and 30 years old with acute COVID-19. CDR3s include the opening cysteine and the closing phenylalanine or tryptophan. A D gene is named only where the DNA matches it firmly. The listing skips clone size in some rows; elsewhere it reads once, few, many or a size class.

length	size	D	J	V	DNA	CDR3
14	-	-	TRBJ2-2	TRBV5-1	TGCGCCAGCAGCCTTGGGCTCAGGGCCGGGGAGCTGTTTTTT	CASSLGLRAGELFF
13	-	-	TRBJ1-5	TRBV19	TGTGCCAGTAGTAACCAGGCGGGTCAGCCCCAGCATTTT	CASSNQAGQPQHF
13	-	TRBD2	TRBJ2-7	TRBV7-6	TGTGCCAGCAGTTCTGGCGGGGGCTACGAGCAGTACTTC	CASSSGGGYEQYF
15	-	TRBD2	TRBJ2-1	TRBV9	TGTGCCAGCAGTCCTCGACTAGCGTTTTCCAATGAGCAGTTCTTC	CASSPRLAFSNEQFF
15	-	TRBD1	TRBJ1-3	TRBV2	TGTGCCAGCAGTATCCGGACAGGGGTGGGAAACACCATATATTTT	CASSIRTGVGNTIYF
14	-	-	TRBJ1-2	TRBV27	TGTGCCAGCAGTTTATTAAACACAGGCTATGGCTACACCTTC	CASSLLNTGYGYTF
14	-	-	TRBJ1-5	TRBV11-3	TGTGCCAGCAGCTTAGGGCCAGGGGATCAGCCCCAGCATTTT	CASSLGPGDQPQHF
16	-	-	TRBJ1-5	TRBV6-1	TGTGCCAGCAGTGAAAGCGGTGGGAGTGCTAATCAGCCCCAGCATTTT	CASSESGGSANQPQHF
16	-	TRBD2	TRBJ2-1	TRBV3-1/TRBV3-2	TGTGCCAGCAGCCAACCGGGACTAGGTCTTTCCAATGAGCAGTTCTTC	CASSQPGLGLSNEQFF
14	once	-	TRBJ2-2	TRBV11-3	TGTGCCAGCAGCTTAAGCGACGACACCGGGGAGCTGTTTTTT	CASSLSDDTGELFF
14	-	-	TRBJ1-5	TRBV6-5	TGTGCCAGCAGTTCCGGACAGACCAATCAGCCCCAGCATTTT	CASSSGQTNQPQHF
13	-	-	TRBJ1-5	TRBV24-1	TGTGCCACGGGTACAGGAGGAGGGCAGCCCCAGCATTTT	CATGTGGGQPQHF
16	-	TRBD2	TRBJ2-1	TRBV7-9	TGTGCCAGCAGCTTAGCAAGACTAGCGGGAGTTGATGAGCAGTTCTTC	CASSLARLAGVDEQFF
14	-	-	TRBJ2-6	TRBV5-6	TGTGCCAGCAGCTCGACAGTTGGGGCCAACGTCCTGACTTTC	CASSSTVGANVLTF
15	-	TRBD1	TRBJ1-6	TRBV28	TGTGCCAGCAGTACCGAGACAGGGGCCCCTTCACCCCTCCACTTT	CASSTETGAPSPLHF
16	-	TRBD2	TRBJ2-5	TRBV5-1	TGCGCCAGCAGCTTGGAGGCTAGCGGGCCAAAAGAGACCCAGTACTTC	CASSLEASGPKETQYF
16	-	TRBD2	TRBJ2-5	TRBV3-1/TRBV3-2	TGTGCCAGCAGCCACCTCGCGGGAGGGCCCGGAGAGACCCAGTACTTC	CASSHLAGGPGETQYF
16	-	TRBD2	TRBJ2-1	TRBV5-1	TGCGCCAGCAGCCCGGGACTAGCGGGAGGGAACAATGAGCAGTTCTTC	CASSPGLAGGNNEQFF
13	-	-	TRBJ1-5	TRBV18	TGTGCCAGCTCACCAGGGACAAATCAGCCCCAGCATTTT	CASSPGTNQPQHF
15	-	-	TRBJ1-1	TRBV11-2	TGTGCCAGCAGCCACCAACAGGGTCAAGGCGCTGAAGCTTTCTTT	CASSHQQGQGAEAFF
16	few	TRBD1	TRBJ2-2	TRBV19	TGTGCCAGTAGTAGGACAGGGGGCATGAGAATCAGGGAGCTGTTTTTT	CASSRTGGMRIRELFF
12	many	-	TRBJ1-6	TRBV27	TGTGCCAGCAGTCCCCCGAATTCACCCCTCCACTTT	CASSPPNSPLHF